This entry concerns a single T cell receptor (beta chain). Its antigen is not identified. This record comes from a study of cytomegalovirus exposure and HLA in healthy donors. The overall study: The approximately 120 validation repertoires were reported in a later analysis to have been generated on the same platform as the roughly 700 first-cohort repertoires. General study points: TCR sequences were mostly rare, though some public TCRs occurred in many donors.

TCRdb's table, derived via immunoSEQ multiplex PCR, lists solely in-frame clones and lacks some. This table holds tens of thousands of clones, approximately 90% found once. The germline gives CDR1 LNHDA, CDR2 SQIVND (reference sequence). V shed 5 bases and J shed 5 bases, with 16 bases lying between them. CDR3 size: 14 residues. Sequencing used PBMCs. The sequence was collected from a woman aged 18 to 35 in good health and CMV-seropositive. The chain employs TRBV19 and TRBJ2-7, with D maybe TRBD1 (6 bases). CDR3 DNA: TGTGCCAGTAGTCCGAGCGGCAGGGGTGACGAGCAGTACTTC. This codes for CASSPSGRGDEQYF.